Given below is one T cell receptor beta chain in context. Unmatched junction bases numbered 8, after V lost 0 bases and J lost 0 bases. The CDR3 runs 19 residues. Germline V gene sequence: CDR1 LGHNT, CDR2 FRNRAP. This sample is part of a study of cytomegalovirus exposure and HLA in healthy donors. Amplification used 60 Vbeta primers and 13 Jbeta primers. TCRdb's table, derived via immunoSEQ multiplex PCR, lists solely in-frame clones and lacks some. The sample lists tens of thousands of clones; around 82% were seen once. This TCR was sampled from a man in his late teens or twenties in good health and CMV-seropositive. V is TRBV12-5 and J is TRBJ1-1, with 12 bases identical to TRBD1. Sequences were obtained from PBMCs. CDR3 sequence: CASGLVLGQGAALNTEAFF. CDR3 nucleotide sequence: TGTGCTAGTGGTTTGGTACTGGGACAGGGGGCTGCTTTGAACACTGAAGCTTTCTTT.